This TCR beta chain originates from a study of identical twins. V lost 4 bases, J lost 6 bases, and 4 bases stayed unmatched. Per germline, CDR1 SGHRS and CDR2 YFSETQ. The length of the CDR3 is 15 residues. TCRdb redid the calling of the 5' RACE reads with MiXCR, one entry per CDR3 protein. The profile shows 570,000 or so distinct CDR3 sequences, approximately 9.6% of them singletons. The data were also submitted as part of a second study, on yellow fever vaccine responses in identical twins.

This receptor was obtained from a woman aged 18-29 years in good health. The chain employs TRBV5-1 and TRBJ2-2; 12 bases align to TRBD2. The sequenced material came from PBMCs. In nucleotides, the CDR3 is TGCGCCAGCAGCCCCAGGACTAGCGGGGCCGGGGAGCTGTTTTTT. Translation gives CASSPRTSGAGELFF.